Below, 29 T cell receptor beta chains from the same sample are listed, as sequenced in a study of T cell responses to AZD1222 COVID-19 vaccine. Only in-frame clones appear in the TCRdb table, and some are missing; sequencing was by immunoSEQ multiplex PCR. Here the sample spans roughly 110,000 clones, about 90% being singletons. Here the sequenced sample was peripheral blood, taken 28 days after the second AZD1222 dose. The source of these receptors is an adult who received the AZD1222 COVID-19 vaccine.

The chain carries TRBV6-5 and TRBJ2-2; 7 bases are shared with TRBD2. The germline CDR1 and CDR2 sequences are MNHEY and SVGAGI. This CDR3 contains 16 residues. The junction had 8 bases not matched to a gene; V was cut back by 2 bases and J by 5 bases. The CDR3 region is CASSYGAGRGTGELFF. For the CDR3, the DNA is TGTGCCAGCAGTTACGGGGCGGGGAGGGGAACCGGGGAGCTGTTTTTT.

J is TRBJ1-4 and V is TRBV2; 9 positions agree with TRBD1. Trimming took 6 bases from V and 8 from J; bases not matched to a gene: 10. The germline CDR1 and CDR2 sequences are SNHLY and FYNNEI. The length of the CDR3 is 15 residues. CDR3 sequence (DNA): TGTGCCAGCAGCAAAGGGGGACAGGGAGACGAAAAACTGTTTTTT. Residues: CASSKGGQGDEKLFF.

This CDR3 is CASSLKAGALNQPQHF. CDR3 nucleotide sequence: TGTGCCAGCAGTTTAAAGGCAGGGGCTCTAAATCAGCCCCAGCATTTT. The J gene is TRBJ1-5, the V gene TRBV6-5; D is perhaps TRBD1 (6 bases). Per the germline V gene, CDR1 is MNHEY and CDR2 is SVGAGI. CDR3 size: 16 residues. V was pared by 4 bases and J by 4 bases, with 17 bases between.

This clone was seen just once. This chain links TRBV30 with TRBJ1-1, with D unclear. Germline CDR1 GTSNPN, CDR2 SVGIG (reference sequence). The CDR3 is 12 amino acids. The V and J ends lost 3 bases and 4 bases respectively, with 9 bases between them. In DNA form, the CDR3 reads TGTGCCTGGAGGGAGGTGGGCACTGAAGCTTTCTTT. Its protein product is CAWREVGTEAFF.

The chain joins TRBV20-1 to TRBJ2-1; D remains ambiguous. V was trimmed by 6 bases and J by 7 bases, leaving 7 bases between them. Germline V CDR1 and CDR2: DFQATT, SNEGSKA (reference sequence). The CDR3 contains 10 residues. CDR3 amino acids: CSATGNEQFF. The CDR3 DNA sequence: TGCAGTGCCACTGGAAATGAGCAGTTCTTC.

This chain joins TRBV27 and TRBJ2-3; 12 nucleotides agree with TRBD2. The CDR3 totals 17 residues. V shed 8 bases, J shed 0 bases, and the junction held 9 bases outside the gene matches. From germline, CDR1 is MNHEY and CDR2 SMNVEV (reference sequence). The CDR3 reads CASSPGTSGSSTDTQYF. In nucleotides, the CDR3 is TGTGCCAGCTCACCCGGGACTAGCGGGTCGAGCACAGATACGCAGTATTTT.

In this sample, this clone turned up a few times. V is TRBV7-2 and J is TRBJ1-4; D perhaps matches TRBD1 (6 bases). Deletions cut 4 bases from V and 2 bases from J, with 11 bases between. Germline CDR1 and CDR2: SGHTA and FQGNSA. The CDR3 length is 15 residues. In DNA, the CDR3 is TGTGCCAGCAGCTCATATACAGGGACTAATGAAAAACTGTTTTTT. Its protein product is CASSSYTGTNEKLFF. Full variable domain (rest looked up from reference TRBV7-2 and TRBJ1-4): GAGVSQSPSNKVTEKGKDVELRCDPISGHTALYWYRQSLGQGLEFLIYFQGNSAPDKSGLPSDRFSAERTGGSVSTLTIQRTQQEDSAVYLCASSSYTGTNEKLFFGSGTQLSVL.

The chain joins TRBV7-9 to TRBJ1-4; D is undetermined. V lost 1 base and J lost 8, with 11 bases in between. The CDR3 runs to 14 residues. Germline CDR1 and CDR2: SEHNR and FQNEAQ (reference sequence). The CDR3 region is CASSLVEGYEKLFF. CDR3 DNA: TGTGCCAGCAGCTTAGTGGAAGGATACGAAAAACTGTTTTTT.

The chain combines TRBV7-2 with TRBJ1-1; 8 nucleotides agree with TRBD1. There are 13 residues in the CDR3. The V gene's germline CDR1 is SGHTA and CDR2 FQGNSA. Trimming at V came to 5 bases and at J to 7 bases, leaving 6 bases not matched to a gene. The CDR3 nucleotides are TGTGCCAGCAGCAGGGACAGGAATCTTGAAGCTTTCTTT. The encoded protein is CASSRDRNLEAFF. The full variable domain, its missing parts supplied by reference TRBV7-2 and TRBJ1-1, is GAGVSQSPSNKVTEKGKDVELRCDPISGHTALYWYRQSLGQGLEFLIYFQGNSAPDKSGLPSDRFSAERTGGSVSTLTIQRTQQEDSAVYLCASSRDRNLEAFFGQGTRLTVV.

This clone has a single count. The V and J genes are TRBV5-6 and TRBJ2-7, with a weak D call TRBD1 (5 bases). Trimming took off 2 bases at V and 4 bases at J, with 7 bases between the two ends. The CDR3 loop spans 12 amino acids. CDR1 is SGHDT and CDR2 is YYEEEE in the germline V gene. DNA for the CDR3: TGTGCCAGCAGCTTAGGGGAATACGAGCAGTACTTC. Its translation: CASSLGEYEQYF.

The CDR3 nucleotides read TGTGCCAGCAGCTTAGCCTCTGGGTTAGAGGAGAGTGAAAAACTGTTTTTT. This sequence encodes CASSLASGLEESEKLFF. V usage is TRBV7-9 and J usage is TRBJ1-4; unclear D gene. Germline V gene lookup returns CDR1 SEHNR and CDR2 FQNEAQ (reference sequence). Trimming removed 0 bases from V and 7 bases from J, with 18 bases in between. The length of the CDR3 is 17 residues.

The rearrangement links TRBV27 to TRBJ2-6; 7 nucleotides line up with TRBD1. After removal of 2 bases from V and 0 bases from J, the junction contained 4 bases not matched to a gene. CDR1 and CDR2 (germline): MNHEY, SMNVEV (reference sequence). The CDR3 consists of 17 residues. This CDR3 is CASSLRGQSSGANVLTF. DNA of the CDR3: TGTGCCAGCAGTTTAAGGGGACAGAGCTCTGGGGCCAACGTCCTGACTTTC.

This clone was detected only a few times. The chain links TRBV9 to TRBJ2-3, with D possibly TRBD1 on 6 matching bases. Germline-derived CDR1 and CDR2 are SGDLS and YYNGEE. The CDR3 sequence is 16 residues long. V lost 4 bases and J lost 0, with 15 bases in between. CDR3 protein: CASSPLGDISTDTQYF. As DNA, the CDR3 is TGTGCCAGCAGCCCTCTGGGGGACATTAGCACAGATACGCAGTATTTT.

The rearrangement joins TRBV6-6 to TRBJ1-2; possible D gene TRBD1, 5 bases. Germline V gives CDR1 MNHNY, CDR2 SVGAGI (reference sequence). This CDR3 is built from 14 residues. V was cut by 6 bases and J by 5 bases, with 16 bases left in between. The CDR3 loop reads CASRTLQASYGYTF. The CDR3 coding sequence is TGTGCCAGCAGGACCTTACAGGCTTCTTATGGCTACACCTTC.

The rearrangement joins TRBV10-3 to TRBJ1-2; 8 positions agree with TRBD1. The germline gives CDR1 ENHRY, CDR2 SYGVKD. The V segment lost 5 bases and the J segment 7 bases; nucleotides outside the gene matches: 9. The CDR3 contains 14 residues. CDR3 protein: CAISKPGGAGGYTF. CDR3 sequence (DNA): TGTGCCATCAGTAAACCAGGGGGCGCGGGTGGCTACACCTTC.

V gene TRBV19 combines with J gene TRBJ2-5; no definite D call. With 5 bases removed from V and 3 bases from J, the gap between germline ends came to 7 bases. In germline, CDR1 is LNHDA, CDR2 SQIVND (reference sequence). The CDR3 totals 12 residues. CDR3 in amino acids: CASSPSKETQYF. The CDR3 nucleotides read TGTGCCAGTAGTCCAAGCAAAGAGACCCAGTACTTC. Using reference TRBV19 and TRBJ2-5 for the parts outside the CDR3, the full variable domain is DGGITQSPKYLFRKEGQNVTLSCEQNLNHDAMYWYRQDPGQGLRLIYYSQIVNDFQKGDIAEGYSVSREKKESFPLTVTSAQKNPTAFYLCASSPSKETQYFGPGTRLLVL.

CDR3 bases: TGTGCCAGCAGCCCCGGGGACAGGGAAGAGACCCAGTACTTC. Amino acid sequence: CASSPGDREETQYF. J is TRBJ2-5 and V is TRBV5-6; 9 positions agree with TRBD1. CDR1 SGHDT and CDR2 YYEEEE come from the germline V gene. This CDR3 has 14 residues. V lost 4 bases and J lost 3; bases outside the gene matches: 4. Full variable domain (rest looked up from reference TRBV5-6 and TRBJ2-5): DAGVTQSPTHLIKTRGQQVTLRCSPKSGHDTVSWYQQALGQGPQFIFQYYEEEERQRGNFPDRFSGHQFPNYSSELNVNALLLGDSALYLCASSPGDREETQYFGPGTRLLVL.

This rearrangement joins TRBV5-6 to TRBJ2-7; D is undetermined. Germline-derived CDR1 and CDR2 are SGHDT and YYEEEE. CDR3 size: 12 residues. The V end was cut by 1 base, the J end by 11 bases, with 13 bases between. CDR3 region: CASSLIQEREYF. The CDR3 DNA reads TGTGCCAGCAGCTTGATCCAAGAAAGGGAGTACTTC.

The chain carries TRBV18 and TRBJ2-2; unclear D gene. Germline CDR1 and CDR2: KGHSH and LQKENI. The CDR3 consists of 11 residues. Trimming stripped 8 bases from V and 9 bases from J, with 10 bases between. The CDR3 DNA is TGTGCCAGCGGTGTCAGCAGGGAGCTGTTTTTT. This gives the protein CASGVSRELFF.

The CDR3 sequence is CASSLSVYTPQETQYF. The CDR3 coding sequence is TGCGCCAGCAGCTTGAGCGTCTACACCCCCCAAGAGACCCAGTACTTC. The J gene is TRBJ2-5, the V gene TRBV5-1; unclear D gene. Per the germline V gene, CDR1 is SGHRS and CDR2 is YFSETQ. The CDR3 contains 16 residues. V was trimmed by 1 base and J by 1 base, leaving 14 bases between them.

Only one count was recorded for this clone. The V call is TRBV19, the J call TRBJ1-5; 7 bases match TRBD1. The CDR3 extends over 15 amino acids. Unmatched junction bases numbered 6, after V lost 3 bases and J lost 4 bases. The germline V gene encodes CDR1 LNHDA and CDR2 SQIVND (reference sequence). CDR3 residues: CASSMRTGVNQPQHF. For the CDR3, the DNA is TGTGCCAGTAGTATGCGGACAGGAGTGAATCAGCCCCAGCATTTT.

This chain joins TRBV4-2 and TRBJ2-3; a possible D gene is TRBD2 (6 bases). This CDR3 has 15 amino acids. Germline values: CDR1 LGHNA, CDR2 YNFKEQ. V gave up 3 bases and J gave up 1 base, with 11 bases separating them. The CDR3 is CASSQVPGGTDTQYF. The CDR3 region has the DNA TGTGCCAGCAGCCAGGTCCCGGGGGGCACAGATACGCAGTATTTT.

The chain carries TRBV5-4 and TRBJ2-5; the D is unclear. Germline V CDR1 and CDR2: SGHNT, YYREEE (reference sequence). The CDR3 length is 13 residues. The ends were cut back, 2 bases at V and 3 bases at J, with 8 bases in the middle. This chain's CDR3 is CASSFSVEETQYF. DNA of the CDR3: TGTGCCAGCAGCTTTTCGGTGGAAGAGACCCAGTACTTC.

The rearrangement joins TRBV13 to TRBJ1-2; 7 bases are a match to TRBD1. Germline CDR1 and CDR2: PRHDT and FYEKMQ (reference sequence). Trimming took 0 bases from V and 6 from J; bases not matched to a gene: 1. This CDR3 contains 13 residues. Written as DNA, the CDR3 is TGTGCCAGCAGCTTAGGGCAGGGGGATGGCTACACCTTC. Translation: CASSLGQGDGYTF. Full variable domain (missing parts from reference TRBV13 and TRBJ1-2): AAGVIQSPRHLIKEKRETATLKCYPIPRHDTVYWYQQGPGQDPQFLISFYEKMQSDKGSIPDRFSAQQFSDYHSELNMSSLELGDSALYFCASSLGQGDGYTFGSGTRLTVV.

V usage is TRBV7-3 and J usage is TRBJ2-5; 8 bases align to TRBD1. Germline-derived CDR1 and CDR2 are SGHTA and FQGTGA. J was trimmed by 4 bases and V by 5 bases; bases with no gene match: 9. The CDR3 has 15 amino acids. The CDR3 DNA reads TGTGCCAGCAGCCAGACAGGGGAGAGAAGAGAGACCCAGTACTTC. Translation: CASSQTGERRETQYF.

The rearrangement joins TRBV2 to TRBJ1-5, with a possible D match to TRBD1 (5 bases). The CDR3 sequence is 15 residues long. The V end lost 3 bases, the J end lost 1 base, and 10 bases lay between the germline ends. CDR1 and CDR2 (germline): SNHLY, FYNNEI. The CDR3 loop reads CASSDGGNSNQPQHF. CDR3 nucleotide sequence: TGTGCCAGCAGTGATGGGGGTAACAGCAATCAGCCCCAGCATTTT.

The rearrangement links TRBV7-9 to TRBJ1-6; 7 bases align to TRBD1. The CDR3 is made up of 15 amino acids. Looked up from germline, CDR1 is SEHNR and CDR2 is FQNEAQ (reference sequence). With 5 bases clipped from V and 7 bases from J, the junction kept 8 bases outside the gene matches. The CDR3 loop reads CASSRTGQGNSPLHF. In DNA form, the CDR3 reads TGTGCCAGCAGCCGGACAGGCCAGGGAAATTCACCCCTCCACTTT.

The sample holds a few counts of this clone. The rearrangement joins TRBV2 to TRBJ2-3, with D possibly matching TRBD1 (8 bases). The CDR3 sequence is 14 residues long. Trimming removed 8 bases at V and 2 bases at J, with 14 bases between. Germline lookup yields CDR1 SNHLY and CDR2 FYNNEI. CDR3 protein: CASGRDRTTDTQYF. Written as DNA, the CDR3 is TGTGCCAGCGGGAGGGACAGGACCACAGATACGCAGTATTTT.

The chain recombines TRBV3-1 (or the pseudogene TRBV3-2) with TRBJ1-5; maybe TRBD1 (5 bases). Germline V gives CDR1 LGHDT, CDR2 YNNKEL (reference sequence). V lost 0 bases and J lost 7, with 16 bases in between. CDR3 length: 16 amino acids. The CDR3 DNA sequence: TGTGCCAGCAGCCAAGATCAGGCAGGGTTGGGGCAGCCCCAGCATTTT. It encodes CASSQDQAGLGQPQHF.